These T cell receptor beta chains were read from a single sample in a study of T cells in Graves' hyperthyroidism and ophthalmopathy. Via MiXCR, TCRdb re-called the multiplex PCR reads, giving one row per CDR3 protein. The sample contains 600,000 to 650,000 distinct CDR3 sequences, around 20% of which appear only once. Sequencing was carried out using blood. These receptors were taken from a man aged 25-45 years with Graves' ophthalmopathy. CDR3s include the opening cysteine and the closing phenylalanine or tryptophan. Fields, in order: CDR3 protein, CDR3 DNA, clone size, D gene, J gene, V gene. D genes are given only for firm matches. Only some rows state a clone size, as once, few, many or a class for expanded clones.

CDR3 protein: CASSFFGVDNEQFF; CDR3 DNA: TGTGCCAGCAGCTTTTTTGGCGTAGACAATGAGCAGTTCTTC; clone size: few; D gene: -; J gene: TRBJ2-1; V gene: TRBV7-2
CDR3 protein: CASSQLGGSGNTIYF; CDR3 DNA: TGCGCCAGCAGCCAGCTGGGGGGCTCAGGAAACACCATATATTTT; clone size: -; D gene: -; J gene: TRBJ1-3; V gene: TRBV4-1
CDR3 protein: CASSIGEAENTGELFF; CDR3 DNA: TGTGCCAGTAGTATTGGAGAGGCAGAGAACACCGGGGAGCTGTTTTTT; clone size: few; D gene: -; J gene: TRBJ2-2; V gene: TRBV19
CDR3 protein: CASSLGGGTGTQYF; CDR3 DNA: TGTGCCAGCAGCTTAGGGGGCGGGACGGGGACCCAGTACTTC; clone size: few; D gene: -; J gene: TRBJ2-5; V gene: TRBV11-2
CDR3 protein: CASSSGISGSSYEQYF; CDR3 DNA: TGTGCCAGCAGCTCCGGGATTAGCGGGAGTTCCTACGAGCAGTACTTC; clone size: few; D gene: TRBD2; J gene: TRBJ2-7; V gene: TRBV7-2
CDR3 protein: CASSPMVGYGYTF; CDR3 DNA: TGTGCCAGCAGCCCAATGGTTGGCTATGGCTACACCTTC; clone size: few; D gene: -; J gene: TRBJ1-2; V gene: TRBV12-3/TRBV12-4
CDR3 protein: CSVTGTGNEKLFF; CDR3 DNA: TGCAGCGTTACCGGGACAGGGAACGAGAAACTGTTTTTT; clone size: once; D gene: TRBD1; J gene: TRBJ1-4; V gene: TRBV29-1
CDR3 protein: CSARSRADIQYF; CDR3 DNA: TGCAGCGCCAGGAGCAGGGCGGACATTCAGTACTTC; clone size: -; D gene: -; J gene: TRBJ2-4; V gene: TRBV29-1
CDR3 protein: CACPDSGRENSPLHF; CDR3 DNA: TGTGCCTGCCCAGACTCGGGACGGGAGAATTCACCCCTCCACTTT; clone size: -; D gene: -; J gene: TRBJ1-6; V gene: TRBV30
CDR3 protein: CASSYRAGEGYEQYF; CDR3 DNA: TGTGCCAGCAGTTACCGAGCGGGAGAGGGGTACGAGCAGTACTTC; clone size: few; D gene: TRBD2; J gene: TRBJ2-7; V gene: TRBV6-5
CDR3 protein: CASSRTSGSQDTQYF; CDR3 DNA: TGTGCCAGTAGTCGAACTAGCGGGAGTCAGGATACGCAGTATTTT; clone size: -; D gene: TRBD2; J gene: TRBJ2-3; V gene: TRBV19
CDR3 protein: CASSLRGETEAFF; CDR3 DNA: TGCGCCAGCAGCTTGCGAGGGGAAACTGAAGCTTTCTTT; clone size: few; D gene: -; J gene: TRBJ1-1; V gene: TRBV5-1
CDR3 protein: CASSPPRGLANYGYTF; CDR3 DNA: TGTGCCAGCAGCCCCCCACGGGGGTTGGCTAACTATGGCTACACCTTC; clone size: -; D gene: -; J gene: TRBJ1-2; V gene: TRBV3-1
CDR3 protein: CASLKQGSSERNEQFF; CDR3 DNA: TGTGCCAGCCTCAAACAGGGGTCGTCGGAACGCAATGAGCAGTTCTTC; clone size: few; D gene: TRBD1; J gene: TRBJ2-1; V gene: TRBV6-1
CDR3 protein: CASSFGADREAFF; CDR3 DNA: TGTGCCAGCAGTTTTGGAGCTGACAGGGAGGCTTTCTTT; clone size: -; D gene: TRBD1; J gene: TRBJ1-1; V gene: TRBV28
CDR3 protein: CASSANRVSYGYTF; CDR3 DNA: TGTGCCAGCAGCGCTAACAGGGTTAGCTATGGCTACACCTTC; clone size: many; D gene: -; J gene: TRBJ1-2; V gene: TRBV6-1
CDR3 protein: CASSRTSGAAEQFF; CDR3 DNA: TGTGCCAGCAGTCGGACTAGCGGGGCAGCTGAGCAGTTCTTC; clone size: many; D gene: TRBD2; J gene: TRBJ2-1; V gene: TRBV12-3/TRBV12-4
CDR3 protein: CAIMEPSRTYEQYF; CDR3 DNA: TGTGCCATCATGGAGCCTAGCAGAACCTACGAGCAGTACTTC; clone size: -; D gene: -; J gene: TRBJ2-7; V gene: TRBV10-3
CDR3 protein: CSASQAGLTDTQYF; CDR3 DNA: TGCAGTGCTAGTCAAGCGGGACTCACAGATACGCAGTATTTT; clone size: -; D gene: TRBD2; J gene: TRBJ2-3; V gene: TRBV20-1
CDR3 protein: CASGGGRVFGYTF; CDR3 DNA: TGTGCCAGCGGAGGGGGGCGCGTCTTTGGCTACACCTTC; clone size: many; D gene: -; J gene: TRBJ1-2; V gene: TRBV7-3
CDR3 protein: CASKPESSYNSPLHF; CDR3 DNA: TGTGCCAGCAAGCCCGAGAGCTCCTATAATTCACCCCTCCACTTT; clone size: few; D gene: -; J gene: TRBJ1-6; V gene: TRBV2
CDR3 protein: CASKVARTGIYEQYF; CDR3 DNA: TGTGCCAGCAAGGTAGCCCGGACAGGTATCTACGAGCAGTACTTC; clone size: few; D gene: TRBD1; J gene: TRBJ2-7; V gene: TRBV6-1
CDR3 protein: CAWGPGSGDTEAFF; CDR3 DNA: TGTGCCTGGGGGCCGGGTTCCGGGGACACTGAAGCTTTCTTT; clone size: many; D gene: -; J gene: TRBJ1-1; V gene: TRBV30
CDR3 protein: CASSTVREKLFF; CDR3 DNA: TGTGCCAGCAGCACCGTCCGTGAAAAACTGTTTTTT; clone size: few; D gene: -; J gene: TRBJ1-4; V gene: TRBV5-6
CDR3 protein: CASSSFSLSREAQYF; CDR3 DNA: TGTGCCAGCAGCTCTTTTTCCCTCTCGAGAGAGGCCCAGTACTTC; clone size: many; D gene: -; J gene: TRBJ2-5; V gene: TRBV11-2
CDR3 protein: CASSRKDEQYF; CDR3 DNA: TGTGCCAGCAGCCGGAAGGACGAGCAGTACTTC; clone size: many; D gene: -; J gene: TRBJ2-7; V gene: TRBV7-9
CDR3 protein: CASSQEGTGFEEAFF; CDR3 DNA: TGCGCCAGCAGCCAAGAAGGGACAGGGTTTGAAGAAGCTTTCTTT; clone size: few; D gene: TRBD1; J gene: TRBJ1-1; V gene: TRBV5-1
CDR3 protein: CASSLSGGAGAGNEQFF; CDR3 DNA: TGTGCCAGCAGCCTATCCGGTGGGGCGGGAGCAGGTAATGAGCAGTTCTTC; clone size: -; D gene: TRBD2; J gene: TRBJ2-1; V gene: TRBV9
CDR3 protein: CASSDWGTRRTSDYEQYF; CDR3 DNA: TGTGCCAGCAGCGATTGGGGAACCCGCCGGACTAGCGACTACGAGCAGTACTTC; clone size: few; D gene: TRBD2; J gene: TRBJ2-7; V gene: TRBV5-4
CDR3 protein: CASSLTPNEQYF; CDR3 DNA: TGTGCCAGCAGCTTAACCCCCAACGAGCAGTACTTC; clone size: -; D gene: -; J gene: TRBJ2-7; V gene: TRBV11-3
CDR3 protein: CSAGDLLRVAGGQEQYF; CDR3 DNA: TGCAGTGCTGGAGATCTCCTCCGGGTAGCGGGAGGGCAAGAGCAGTACTTC; clone size: -; D gene: TRBD2; J gene: TRBJ2-7; V gene: TRBV20-1
CDR3 protein: CASSSGTGNTIYF; CDR3 DNA: TGTGCCAGCAGCTCAGGGACTGGAAACACCATATATTTT; clone size: few; D gene: -; J gene: TRBJ1-3; V gene: TRBV7-2
CDR3 protein: CAWSGTGGDTQYF; CDR3 DNA: TGTGCCTGGAGTGGAACCGGTGGGGATACGCAGTATTTT; clone size: many; D gene: -; J gene: TRBJ2-3; V gene: TRBV30
CDR3 protein: CASSFGGGRTEAFF; CDR3 DNA: TGTGCCAGCAGCTTTGGCGGGGGACGCACTGAAGCTTTCTTT; clone size: many; D gene: -; J gene: TRBJ1-1; V gene: TRBV7-2
CDR3 protein: CASSRLQTTGSYGYTF; CDR3 DNA: TGTGCCAGCAGCCGACTCCAAACGACAGGGAGCTATGGCTACACCTTC; clone size: once; D gene: TRBD1; J gene: TRBJ1-2; V gene: TRBV11-1
CDR3 protein: CASSSPGSLHSAEQYF; CDR3 DNA: TGCGCCAGCAGCTCCCCCGGTAGCTTGCACTCTGCCGAGCAGTACTTC; clone size: few; D gene: -; J gene: TRBJ2-7; V gene: TRBV5-1
CDR3 protein: CAWSVFGRYEAFF; CDR3 DNA: TGTGCCTGGAGTGTCTTCGGCAGGTATGAAGCTTTCTTT; clone size: many; D gene: -; J gene: TRBJ1-1; V gene: TRBV30
CDR3 protein: CSAPGTSGNTIYF; CDR3 DNA: TGCAGTGCTCCCGGGACTTCTGGAAACACCATATATTTT; clone size: -; D gene: -; J gene: TRBJ1-3; V gene: TRBV20-1
CDR3 protein: CASSYSDREYNEQFF; CDR3 DNA: TGTGCCAGCAGTTACTCCGACAGGGAGTACAATGAGCAGTTCTTC; clone size: -; D gene: TRBD1; J gene: TRBJ2-1; V gene: TRBV6-6
CDR3 protein: CASSADRNSGNTIYF; CDR3 DNA: TGTGCCAGCAGCGCGGACCGAAACTCTGGAAACACCATATATTTT; clone size: few; D gene: -; J gene: TRBJ1-3; V gene: TRBV6-1
CDR3 protein: CASSPGQSNTGELFF; CDR3 DNA: TGCGCCAGCAGCCCAGGACAGTCGAACACCGGGGAGCTGTTTTTT; clone size: few; D gene: -; J gene: TRBJ2-2; V gene: TRBV5-1
CDR3 protein: CASSELASTGELFF; CDR3 DNA: TGTGCCAGCAGTGAGCTAGCCTCCACCGGGGAGCTGTTTTTT; clone size: -; D gene: -; J gene: TRBJ2-2; V gene: TRBV28
CDR3 protein: CASSQSRGLGANVLTF; CDR3 DNA: TGCGCCAGCAGCCAATCCAGGGGTCTTGGGGCCAACGTCCTGACTTTC; clone size: -; D gene: -; J gene: TRBJ2-6; V gene: TRBV4-1
CDR3 protein: CASNTPGQRIYEQYF; CDR3 DNA: TGTGCCAGCAATACACCGGGACAGAGGATTTACGAGCAGTACTTC; clone size: many; D gene: TRBD1; J gene: TRBJ2-7; V gene: TRBV6-1
CDR3 protein: CASSLVADIYNEQYF; CDR3 DNA: TGTGCCAGCAGCTTAGTAGCGGATATCTACAATGAGCAGTACTTC; clone size: once; D gene: -; J gene: TRBJ2-7; V gene: TRBV13
CDR3 protein: CASSQGPEAFF; CDR3 DNA: TGTGCCAGCAGCCAGGGCCCTGAAGCTTTCTTT; clone size: many; D gene: -; J gene: TRBJ1-1; V gene: TRBV14
CDR3 protein: CASSLIPGEGATNEKLFF; CDR3 DNA: TGTGCCAGCAGTTTAATTCCGGGAGAGGGAGCGACTAATGAAAAACTGTTTTTT; clone size: few; D gene: -; J gene: TRBJ1-4; V gene: TRBV27
CDR3 protein: CASSSGQGWSTGELFF; CDR3 DNA: TGTGCCAGTAGTTCCGGACAGGGGTGGAGCACCGGGGAGCTGTTTTTT; clone size: few; D gene: TRBD1; J gene: TRBJ2-2; V gene: TRBV19